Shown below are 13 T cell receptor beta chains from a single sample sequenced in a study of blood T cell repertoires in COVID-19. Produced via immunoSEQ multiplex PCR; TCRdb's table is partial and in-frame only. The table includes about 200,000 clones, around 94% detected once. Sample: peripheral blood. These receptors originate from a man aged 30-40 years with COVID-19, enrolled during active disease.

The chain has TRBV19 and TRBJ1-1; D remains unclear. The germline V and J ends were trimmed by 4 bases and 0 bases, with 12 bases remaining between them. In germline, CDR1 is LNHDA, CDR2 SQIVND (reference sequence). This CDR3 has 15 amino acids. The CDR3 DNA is TGTGCCAGTAGTACGGAGAGTTTCATGAACACTGAAGCTTTCTTT. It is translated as CASSTESFMNTEAFF.

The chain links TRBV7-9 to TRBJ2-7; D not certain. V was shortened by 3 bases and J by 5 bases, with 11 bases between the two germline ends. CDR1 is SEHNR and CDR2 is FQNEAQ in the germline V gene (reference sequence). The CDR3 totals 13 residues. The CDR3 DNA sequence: TGTGCCAGCAGCTTCATGAACAATCACGAGCAGTACTTC. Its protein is CASSFMNNHEQYF.

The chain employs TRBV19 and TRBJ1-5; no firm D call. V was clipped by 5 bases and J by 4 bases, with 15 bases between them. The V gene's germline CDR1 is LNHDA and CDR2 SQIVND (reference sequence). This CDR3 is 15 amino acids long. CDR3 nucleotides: TGTGCCAGTAGTCTTCCCCAGGCGGGGAATCAGCCCCAGCATTTT. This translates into CASSLPQAGNQPQHF.

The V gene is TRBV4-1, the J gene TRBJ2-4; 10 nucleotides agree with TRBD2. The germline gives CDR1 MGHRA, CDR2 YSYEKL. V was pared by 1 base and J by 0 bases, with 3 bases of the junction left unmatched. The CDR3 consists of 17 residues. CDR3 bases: TGCGCCAGCAGCCAAGCTAGCGGGGGTCTAGCCAAAAACATTCAGTACTTC. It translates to CASSQASGGLAKNIQYF.

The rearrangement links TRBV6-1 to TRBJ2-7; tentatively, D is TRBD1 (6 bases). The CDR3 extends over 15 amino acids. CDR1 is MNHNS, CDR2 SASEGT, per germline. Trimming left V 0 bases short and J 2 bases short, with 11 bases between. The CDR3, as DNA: TGTGCCAGCAGTGAAGCGCCAGCAGGGGCCTACGAGCAGTACTTC. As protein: CASSEAPAGAYEQYF.

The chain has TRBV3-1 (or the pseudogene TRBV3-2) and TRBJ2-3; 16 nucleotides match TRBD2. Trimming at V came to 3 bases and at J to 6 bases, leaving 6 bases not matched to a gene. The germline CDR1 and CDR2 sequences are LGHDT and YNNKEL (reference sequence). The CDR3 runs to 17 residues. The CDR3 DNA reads TGTGCCAGCAGCCATACCGGGACTAGCGGGGGGGCGGATACGCAGTATTTT. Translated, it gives CASSHTGTSGGADTQYF.

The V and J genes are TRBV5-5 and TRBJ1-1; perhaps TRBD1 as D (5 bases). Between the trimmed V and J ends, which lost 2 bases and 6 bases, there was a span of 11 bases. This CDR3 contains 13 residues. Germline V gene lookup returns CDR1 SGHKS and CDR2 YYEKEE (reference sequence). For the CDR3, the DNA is TGTGCCAGCAGCTTTCGCAGGGCCGCTGAAGCTTTCTTT. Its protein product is CASSFRRAAEAFF.

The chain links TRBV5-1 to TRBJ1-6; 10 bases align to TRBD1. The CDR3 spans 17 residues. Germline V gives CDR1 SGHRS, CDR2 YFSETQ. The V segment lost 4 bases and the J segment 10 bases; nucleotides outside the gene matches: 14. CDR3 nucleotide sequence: TGCGCCAGCAGCCATAAACTCTTAGGACAGGGGGGCTCACCCCTCCACTTT. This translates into CASSHKLLGQGGSPLHF. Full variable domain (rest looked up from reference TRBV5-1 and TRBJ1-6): KAGVTQTPRYLIKTRGQQVTLSCSPISGHRSVSWYQQTPGQGLQFLFEYFSETQRNKGNFPGRFSGRQFSNSRSEMNVSTLELGDSALYLCASSHKLLGQGGSPLHFGNGTRLTVT.

This CDR3 reads CASSGRGKEKLFF. DNA of the CDR3: TGTGCCAGCAGTGGTCGAGGCAAGGAAAAACTGTTTTTT. V usage is TRBV2 and J usage is TRBJ1-4; D remains ambiguous. Trimming pared 4 bases from V and 8 bases from J, leaving 11 bases between. CDR1 and CDR2 from the germline V gene are SNHLY and FYNNEI. There are 13 residues in the CDR3.

The CDR3 region is CASSPVTGGQETQYF. The CDR3 bases are TGCGCCAGCAGCCCAGTGACAGGGGGCCAAGAGACCCAGTACTTC. The gene calls are TRBV5-1 and TRBJ2-5; 9 bases align to TRBD1. This CDR3 region has 15 residues. Trimming removed 4 bases from V and 1 base from J; junction bases left unmatched: 5. CDR1 SGHRS and CDR2 YFSETQ come from the germline V gene.

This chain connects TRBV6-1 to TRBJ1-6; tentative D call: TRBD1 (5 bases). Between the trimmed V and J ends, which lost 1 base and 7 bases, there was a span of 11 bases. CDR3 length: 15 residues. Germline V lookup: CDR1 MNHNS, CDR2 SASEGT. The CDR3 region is CASSEVGGGNSPLHF. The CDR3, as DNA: TGTGCCAGCAGTGAAGTGGGGGGTGGAAATTCACCCCTCCACTTT.

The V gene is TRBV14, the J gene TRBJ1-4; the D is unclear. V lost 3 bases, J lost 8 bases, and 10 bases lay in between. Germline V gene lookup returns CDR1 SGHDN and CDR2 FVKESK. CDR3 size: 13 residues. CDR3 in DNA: TGTGCCAGCAGCCACCGGAGCGGGGAAAAACTGTTTTTT. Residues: CASSHRSGEKLFF. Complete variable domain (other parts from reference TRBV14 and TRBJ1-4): EAGVTQFPSHSVIEKGQTVTLRCDPISGHDNLYWYRRVMGKEIKFLLHFVKESKQDESGMPNNRFLAERTGGTYSTLKVQPAELEDSGVYFCASSHRSGEKLFFGSGTQLSVL.

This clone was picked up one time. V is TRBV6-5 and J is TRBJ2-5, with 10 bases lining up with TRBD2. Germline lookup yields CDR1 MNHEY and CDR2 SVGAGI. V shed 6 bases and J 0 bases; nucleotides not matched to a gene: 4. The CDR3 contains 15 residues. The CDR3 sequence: CASRKAGGYQETQYF. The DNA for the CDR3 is TGTGCCAGCAGGAAAGCGGGGGGGTACCAAGAGACCCAGTACTTC.